Each of the 31 T cell receptor beta chains below was sequenced from the same sample in a study of blood T cell repertoires in COVID-19. The assay was immunoSEQ multiplex PCR, and TCRdb's table has in-frame clones only and misses some. The table lists 120,000 to 150,000 clones, about 80% of them singletons. The sequencing sample was made of PBMCs or T cells enriched from blood (not recorded which). These receptors were taken from a middle-aged man in a cohort exposed to, infected with or recovered from COVID-19 (not recorded which).

V usage is TRBV7-9 and J usage is TRBJ1-1; 7 bases fit TRBD1. The length of the CDR3 is 14 residues. V trimming: 1 base; J trimming: 5 bases; junction bases outside the gene matches: 4. The V gene's germline CDR1 is SEHNR and CDR2 FQNEAQ (reference sequence). The CDR3 DNA reads as TGTGCCAGCAGCTTAGTTGGCAGGGGGACTGAAGCTTTCTTT. This sequence encodes CASSLVGRGTEAFF. Supplemented by reference TRBV7-9 and TRBJ1-1, the full variable domain reads DTGVSQNPRHKITKRGQNVTFRCDPISEHNRLYWYRQTLGQGPEFLTYFQNEAQLEKSRLLSDRFSAERPKGSFSTLEIQRTEQGDSAMYLCASSLVGRGTEAFFGQGTRLTVV.

The chain carries TRBV7-9 and TRBJ1-5; D gene ambiguous. V dropped 0 bases and J dropped 11 bases, with 17 bases sitting between them. In germline, CDR1 is SEHNR, CDR2 FQNEAQ (reference sequence). The length of the CDR3 is 15 residues. The CDR3 DNA reads TGTGCCAGCAGCTTAGCGTCAGCAGGCCCCTGGTCCCAGCATTTT. It yields the protein CASSLASAGPWSQHF.

J is TRBJ2-1 and V is TRBV29-1; 9 nucleotides line up with TRBD1. Germline V gene lookup returns CDR1 SQVTM and CDR2 ANQGSEA. The CDR3 covers 15 residues. Germline trimming cut 4 bases from V and 4 bases from J; bases unmatched to any gene: 8. CDR3 DNA sequence: TGCAGCGTTGCGGGGACAGGGAAGTCGTACAATGAGCAGTTCTTC. Residues: CSVAGTGKSYNEQFF.

The chain employs TRBV6-5 and TRBJ2-7; weak D call: TRBD1 (7 bases). The CDR3 length is 15 residues. V dropped 6 bases and J dropped 7 bases, with 22 bases sitting between them. Germline V gene sequence: CDR1 MNHEY, CDR2 SVGAGI. The CDR3 DNA reads as TGTGCCAGCAGCCGGCTGGCAGGGGGGAATCAGGAGCAGTACTTC. Its protein product is CASSRLAGGNQEQYF.

This sequence joins TRBV19 and TRBJ2-1; 8 bases are a match to TRBD1. This CDR3 spans 15 amino acids. Germline CDR1 and CDR2: LNHDA and SQIVND (reference sequence). Unmatched junction bases numbered 9, after V lost 3 bases and J lost 8 bases. CDR3 protein: CASSIVQGAGDEQFF. The CDR3 nucleotides read TGTGCCAGTAGTATTGTCCAGGGGGCGGGTGATGAGCAGTTCTTC.

V gene TRBV2 combines with J gene TRBJ2-7, with D possibly being TRBD1 (7 bases). The ends were cut back, 3 bases at V and 4 bases at J, with 13 bases in the middle. This CDR3 has 14 residues. CDR1 is SNHLY and CDR2 is FYNNEI in the germline V gene. Here the CDR3 reads CASSDAGGLYEQYF. The CDR3 nucleotides read TGTGCCAGCAGTGATGCAGGGGGGTTGTACGAGCAGTACTTC.

Only one count was recorded for this clone. The chain has TRBV4-2 and TRBJ2-1, with D hard to call. Germline assignment: CDR1 LGHNA and CDR2 YNFKEQ. V lost 3 bases to trimming and J lost 6 bases, with 6 bases between them. The CDR3 is made up of 12 amino acids. CDR3 coding DNA: TGTGCCAGCAGCCAGTATCGCAATGAGCAGTTCTTC. Amino acids: CASSQYRNEQFF.

This chain joins TRBV10-1 and TRBJ2-7, with D possibly TRBD2 on 5 matching bases. The ends were cut back, 5 bases at V and 7 bases at J, with 15 bases in the middle. The CDR3 sequence is 13 residues long. Germline CDR1 and CDR2: WNHNN and SYGVQD (reference sequence). This CDR3 is CASSQVTSGEQYF. Here the CDR3 DNA reads TGCGCCAGCAGTCAAGTCACCTCGGGAGAGCAGTACTTC.

V usage is TRBV20-1 and J usage is TRBJ1-2, with D unclear. Germline CDR1 reads DFQATT; CDR2 reads SNEGSKA (reference sequence). V lost 3 bases, J lost 5 bases, and 7 bases lay in between. This CDR3 is built from 11 residues. This chain's CDR3 is CSARAEYGYTF. The CDR3 DNA reads TGCAGTGCTAGGGCGGAATATGGCTACACCTTC.

The V and J genes are TRBV7-6 and TRBJ2-7; possible D gene TRBD2, 6 bases. Trimming stripped 2 bases from V and 2 bases from J, with 19 bases between. The CDR3 has 17 amino acids. The V gene's germline CDR1 is SGHVS and CDR2 FNYEAQ. The CDR3 DNA sequence: TGTGCCAGCAGCTTATTGTCCGGGAGACAGTTGCCCTACGAGCAGTACTTC. This encodes CASSLLSGRQLPYEQYF. The whole variable domain, remainder taken from reference TRBV7-6 and TRBJ2-7, is GAGVSQSPRYKVTKRGQDVALRCDPISGHVSLYWYRQALGQGPEFLTYFNYEAQQDKSGLPNDRFSAERPEGSISTLTIQRTEQRDSAMYRCASSLLSGRQLPYEQYFGPGTRLTVT.

This rearrangement joins TRBV4-3 to TRBJ1-4; D is perhaps TRBD1 (6 bases). The germline V gene has CDR1 LGHNA and CDR2 YSLEER. CDR3 length: 15 amino acids. Between the trimmed V and J ends, which lost 0 bases and 5 bases, there was a span of 10 bases. CDR3 coding DNA: TGCGCCAGCAGCCAAGAAGGGGGAGTGAATGAAAAACTGTTTTTT. This gives the protein CASSQEGGVNEKLFF.

The chain combines TRBV20-1 with TRBJ2-1; 9 nucleotides align to TRBD2. The CDR3 consists of 16 residues. V gave up 6 bases and J gave up 6 bases; unmatched junction bases: 15. Germline assignment: CDR1 DFQATT and CDR2 SNEGSKA (reference sequence). This chain's CDR3 is CSASTDSGRTLNEQFF. In nucleotides, the CDR3 is TGCAGTGCCAGTACTGATAGCGGGAGAACCCTCAATGAGCAGTTCTTC.

V usage is TRBV28 and J usage is TRBJ1-4; 7 positions match TRBD1. The CDR3 has 15 residues. The V and J ends lost 5 bases and 5 bases, in that order; junction bases with no gene match: 8. Germline V gives CDR1 MDHEN, CDR2 SYDVKM. In nucleotides, the CDR3 is TGTGCCAGCAGTAGACGGACAGGCGCCAATGAAAAACTGTTTTTT. As protein: CASSRRTGANEKLFF.

The V call is TRBV9, the J call TRBJ1-5, with D possibly TRBD1 on 5 matching bases. The CDR3 contains 14 residues. Germline lookup yields CDR1 SGDLS and CDR2 YYNGEE. Trimming left V 3 bases short and J 5 bases short, with 12 bases between. CDR3 sequence reads: CASSAQGIDQPQHF. In DNA, the CDR3 is TGTGCCAGCAGCGCCCAGGGTATCGATCAGCCCCAGCATTTT.

J is TRBJ2-5 and V is TRBV3-1 (or the pseudogene TRBV3-2); D is unclear. The germline V and J ends were trimmed by 0 bases and 4 bases, with 6 bases remaining between them. This CDR3 spans 13 amino acids. The germline V gene has CDR1 LGHDT and CDR2 YNNKEL (reference sequence). CDR3 protein: CASSQESRETQYF. The CDR3 DNA is TGTGCCAGCAGCCAAGAGTCCAGAGAGACCCAGTACTTC.

The V gene is TRBV3-1 (or the pseudogene TRBV3-2), the J gene TRBJ1-3, with a possible D match to TRBD1 (6 bases). CDR3 length: 17 residues. CDR1 is LGHDT and CDR2 is YNNKEL in the germline V gene (reference sequence). The V end lost 4 bases, the J end lost 0 bases, and 16 bases lay between the germline ends. This CDR3 reads CASSLRGTRSSGNTIYF. The CDR3 nucleotides are TGTGCCAGCAGCCTTAGGGGGACACGGAGCTCTGGAAACACCATATATTTT.

This chain joins TRBV19 and TRBJ2-3; the match to TRBD2 covers 10 bases. V was pared by 2 bases and J by 4 bases, with 9 bases of the junction left unmatched. Germline V gene lookup returns CDR1 LNHDA and CDR2 SQIVND (reference sequence). CDR3 size: 17 residues. The CDR3 DNA reads as TGTGCCAGTAGTATACTAGACCCTAGCGGGAGTGCAGATACGCAGTATTTT. Its protein is CASSILDPSGSADTQYF.

The chain has TRBV6-5 and TRBJ2-2; D call uncertain. The CDR3 is made up of 14 amino acids. V gave up 6 bases and J gave up 3 bases, with 11 bases separating them. The germline CDR1 and CDR2 sequences are MNHEY and SVGAGI. The CDR3 DNA sequence: TGTGCCAGCAGCTTGGCCGTCTACACCGGGGAGCTGTTTTTT. Residues: CASSLAVYTGELFF.

This chain uses TRBV5-1 with TRBJ1-5; 11 bases fit TRBD1. CDR3 size: 15 residues. With 4 bases clipped from V and 7 bases from J, the junction kept 7 bases outside the gene matches. CDR1 is SGHRS, CDR2 YFSETQ, per germline. The CDR3 DNA reads as TGCGCCAGCAGCCCCTCGGGACAGGGGGAGCAGCCCCAGCATTTT. Translated, it gives CASSPSGQGEQPQHF. Full variable domain (rest looked up from reference TRBV5-1 and TRBJ1-5): KAGVTQTPRYLIKTRGQQVTLSCSPISGHRSVSWYQQTPGQGLQFLFEYFSETQRNKGNFPGRFSGRQFSNSRSEMNVSTLELGDSALYLCASSPSGQGEQPQHFGDGTRLSIL.

The chain uses TRBV5-6 and TRBJ2-5, with D perhaps TRBD1 (5 bases). Trimming cost V 0 bases and J 4 bases, with 13 bases left between them. CDR1 and CDR2 (germline): SGHDT, YYEEEE. This CDR3 contains 15 residues. CDR3 in amino acids: CASSLVGHLTETQYF. CDR3 nucleotides: TGTGCCAGCAGCTTGGTAGGACACCTCACAGAGACCCAGTACTTC.

The chain couples TRBV28 to TRBJ1-1, with D possibly matching TRBD1 (6 bases). Looked up from germline, CDR1 is MDHEN and CDR2 is SYDVKM. V was cut by 3 bases and J by 3 bases, with 11 bases left in between. This CDR3 has 14 amino acids. In nucleotides, the CDR3 is TGTGCCAGCAGTTTCTGGGGGCAGTACACTGAAGCTTTCTTT. It translates to CASSFWGQYTEAFF.

The chain recombines TRBV19 with TRBJ1-4; 9 nucleotides align to TRBD1. This CDR3 spans 15 amino acids. V gave up 2 bases and J gave up 3 bases; unmatched junction bases: 1. Germline V CDR1 and CDR2: LNHDA, SQIVND (reference sequence). This CDR3 is CASSITGGSNEKLFF. The CDR3 DNA reads as TGTGCCAGTAGTATAACAGGGGGCTCTAATGAAAAACTGTTTTTT. Supplemented by reference TRBV19 and TRBJ1-4, the full variable domain reads DGGITQSPKYLFRKEGQNVTLSCEQNLNHDAMYWYRQDPGQGLRLIYYSQIVNDFQKGDIAEGYSVSREKKESFPLTVTSAQKNPTAFYLCASSITGGSNEKLFFGSGTQLSVL.

This sequence joins TRBV6-5 and TRBJ2-1; maybe TRBD2 (6 bases). Germline CDR1 MNHEY, CDR2 SVGAGI. The CDR3 length is 15 residues. Trimming took off 5 bases at V and 6 bases at J, with 17 bases between the two ends. The CDR3 sequence is CASSQPRTTRNEQFF. CDR3 bases: TGTGCCAGCAGTCAGCCTCGGACTACGCGCAATGAGCAGTTCTTC.

This clone was seen once. This chain joins TRBV7-2 and TRBJ1-2, with a tentative D call TRBD1 (6 bases). Germline V CDR1 and CDR2: SGHTA, FQGNSA. The CDR3 is 15 residues long. V shed 5 bases and J shed 4 bases, with 17 bases lying between them. As DNA, the CDR3 is TGTGCCAGCAGCCCTATGGGGGGGCTAGCCTATGGCTACACCTTC. Translating it yields CASSPMGGLAYGYTF.

The chain employs TRBV9 and TRBJ1-4; 8 bases match TRBD1. The CDR3 runs 15 residues. CDR1 is SGDLS, CDR2 YYNGEE, per germline. Losses at the gene ends were 3 bases for V and 4 bases for J; bases not matched to a gene: 5. CDR3 coding DNA: TGTGCCAGCAGCGATGGACAGGGAGGTAATGAAAAACTGTTTTTT. As protein: CASSDGQGGNEKLFF.

The chain is built from TRBV29-1 and TRBJ1-2; TRBD1 matches 7 bases. CDR3 length equals 14 residues. The V segment lost 3 bases and the J segment 3 bases; nucleotides outside the gene matches: 7. Germline V gene sequence: CDR1 SQVTM, CDR2 ANQGSEA. CDR3 sequence reads: CSVEAPGQHYGYTF. The CDR3 region has the DNA TGCAGCGTTGAGGCCCCGGGACAGCACTATGGCTACACCTTC.

The chain recombines TRBV29-1 with TRBJ1-4; D unclear. From germline, CDR1 is SQVTM and CDR2 ANQGSEA. Trimming left V 7 bases short and J 5 bases short, with 20 bases between. This CDR3 spans 15 amino acids. The CDR3 nucleotides read TGCAGCGCCAGGAGGGCTCCTCCGGAGAATGAAAAACTGTTTTTT. Its protein product is CSARRAPPENEKLFF.

This chain links TRBV30 with TRBJ2-3, with D unresolved. This CDR3 region has 12 residues. Between the trimmed V and J ends, which lost 2 bases and 8 bases, there was a span of 11 bases. Per germline, CDR1 GTSNPN and CDR2 SVGIG (reference sequence). The CDR3 sequence: CAWSTVQSTQYF. In DNA form, the CDR3 reads TGTGCCTGGAGTACAGTGCAGAGTACGCAGTATTTT.

The chain joins TRBV18 to TRBJ2-1, with 12 nucleotides matching TRBD2. Germline V gene sequence: CDR1 KGHSH, CDR2 LQKENI. The CDR3 covers 20 residues. With 1 base clipped from V and 2 bases from J, the junction kept 12 bases outside the gene matches. DNA of the CDR3: TGTGCCAGCTCACCACAAGTTTGGACTAGGACTAGCGGGGCCTACAATGAGCAGTTCTTC. It yields the protein CASSPQVWTRTSGAYNEQFF.

This sequence joins TRBV29-1 and TRBJ1-1, with 8 positions matching TRBD1. The CDR3 has 13 residues. The germline V gene has CDR1 SQVTM and CDR2 ANQGSEA. V shed 7 bases, J shed 0 bases, and the junction held 4 bases outside the gene matches. CDR3: CSGGQGLNTEAFF. Written as DNA, the CDR3 is TGCAGCGGCGGACAGGGCCTGAACACTGAAGCTTTCTTT.

V usage is TRBV5-6 and J usage is TRBJ2-3, with 9 bases fitting TRBD1. CDR3 length: 15 residues. CDR1 and CDR2 from the germline V gene are SGHDT and YYEEEE. V shed 4 bases and J 5 bases; nucleotides not matched to a gene: 8. The CDR3 is CASSTGTGYIDTQYF. The CDR3 nucleotides are TGTGCCAGCAGCACCGGGACAGGGTACATAGATACGCAGTATTTT.